Listed below are T cell receptor beta chains from one sample, sequenced in a study of blood T cells in healthy people across ages. TCRdb reprocessed the 5' RACE reads via MiXCR and lists one record per CDR3 protein. The sample gives about 730,000 distinct CDR3 sequences, approximately 43% of which show up once; about 20% is in the top ten. The specimen was blood. These receptor sequences come from a woman in her sixties or seventies in good health. Each CDR3 is given with its conserved first and last residue. The order of the fields is V gene, J gene, clone size, D gene, CDR3 protein, CDR3 DNA. A D gene is named only where the DNA matches it firmly. A clone size is listed for some rows: how often the clone was seen (once, few, many), or a class if it is expanded.

>TRBV12-3/TRBV12-4|TRBJ2-7|few|.
CASSAQGNAAEQYF
TGTGCCAGCAGTGCTCAGGGTAACGCCGCCGAGCAGTACTTC
>TRBV6-2/TRBV6-3|TRBJ2-5|.|.
CASSYEEDRFYNEQYF
TGTGCCAGCAGTTACGAAGAGGACAGATTCTACAATGAGCAGTACTTC
>TRBV20-1|TRBJ1-1|.|TRBD1
CSASTGTVKGATEAFF
TGCAGTGCTAGTACCGGGACAGTTAAGGGGGCGACTGAAGCTTTCTTT
>TRBV6-5|TRBJ2-1|few|TRBD2
CASSYRSPGTSGSYNEQFF
TGTGCCAGCAGTTATCGTTCCCCCGGGACTAGCGGTTCCTACAATGAGCAGTTCTTC
>TRBV2|TRBJ2-3|few|.
CASSVGGPLGDTQYF
TGTGCCAGCAGTGTCGGGGGACCCCTGGGAGATACGCAGTATTTT
>TRBV10-3|TRBJ2-1|many|.
CAISESSDNEQFF
TGTGCCATCAGTGAGTCCAGCGACAATGAGCAGTTCTTC
>TRBV2|TRBJ1-1|.|.
CASTAYRENTEAFF
TGTGCCAGCACAGCCTACAGGGAGAACACTGAAGCTTTCTTT
>TRBV29-1|TRBJ2-1|few|.
CSVVLTSQPFHEQFF
TGCAGCGTTGTCTTAACTAGTCAGCCGTTTCATGAGCAGTTCTTC
>TRBV3-1|TRBJ2-7|.|TRBD1
CASRFSTGAVYNEQYF
TGTGCCAGCAGATTCTCGACAGGGGCGGTCTACAATGAGCAGTACTTC
>TRBV5-1|TRBJ2-1|.|TRBD1
CASSLRQGAGNEQFF
TGCGCCAGCAGCTTGAGACAGGGGGCGGGGAATGAGCAGTTCTTC
>TRBV29-1|TRBJ2-7|.|.
CSYTTRQDSYGQYF
TGCAGCTATACCACTAGACAGGACTCCTACGGGCAGTACTTC
>TRBV10-3|TRBJ2-5|.|.
CAIGALGTAEETQYF
TGTGCCATCGGGGCGCTGGGGACGGCCGAAGAGACCCAGTACTTC
>TRBV28|TRBJ2-7|.|.
CASSPPGRGYSYEQYF
TGTGCCAGCAGTCCCCCGGGCAGGGGCTATTCCTACGAGCAGTACTTC
>TRBV20-1|TRBJ1-2|.|TRBD1
CSATGDDRGGDYGYTF
TGCAGTGCTACCGGGGATGACAGGGGAGGGGACTATGGCTACACCTTC
>TRBV12-3/TRBV12-4|TRBJ2-2|.|TRBD2
CASSTSGGTGELFF
TGTGCCAGCAGCACTAGCGGGGGGACCGGGGAGCTGTTTTTT
>TRBV7-7|TRBJ2-3|.|TRBD1
CASSSYQGADTQYF
TGTGCTAGCAGCTCCTACCAGGGGGCAGATACGCAGTATTTT
>TRBV20-1|TRBJ1-5|few|.
CSAKGGFNNQPQHF
TGCAGTGCTAAGGGGGGATTCAACAATCAGCCCCAGCATTTT
>TRBV9|TRBJ2-1|.|.
CASSVGASVSKVETQFF
TGTGCCAGCAGCGTAGGGGCTAGCGTTTCAAAGGTCGAGACCCAGTTCTTC
>TRBV4-1|TRBJ1-2|.|.
CASSQEGQGYGYTF
TGCGCCAGCAGCCAAGAGGGGCAGGGCTATGGCTACACCTTC
>TRBV28|TRBJ2-5|.|.
CASSWDGGEQYF
TGTGCCAGCAGTTGGGACGGAGGGGAGCAGTACTTC
>TRBV18|TRBJ2-1|.|.
CASSPQAAYNEQFF
TGTGCCAGCTCGCCACAAGCGGCATACAATGAGCAGTTCTTC
>TRBV7-2|TRBJ2-3|.|.
CASSLVSAGGTDTQYF
TGTGCCAGCAGCTTAGTATCCGCAGGGGGGACAGATACGCAGTATTTT
>TRBV7-2|TRBJ2-3|.|.
CASSRGGGRGTDTQYF
TGTGCCAGCAGCCGCGGCGGGGGCCGGGGTACAGATACGCAGTATTTT
>TRBV20-1|TRBJ2-6|.|.
CSAPSSGANVLTF
TGCAGTGCGCCCTCCTCTGGGGCCAACGTCCTGACTTTC
>TRBV29-1|TRBJ1-3|.|.
CSVGSLTSGNTIYF
TGCAGCGTTGGATCCCTAACTTCTGGAAACACCATATATTTT
>TRBV10-3|TRBJ2-3|few|.
CAISGGPDTQYF
TGTGCCATCAGTGGCGGGCCCGATACGCAGTATTTT
>TRBV27|TRBJ2-5|.|.
CASSLSVQEGLSNEQYF
TGTGCCAGCAGTTTATCGGTTCAGGAGGGATTAAGCAATGAGCAGTACTTC
>TRBV5-1|TRBJ2-7|.|.
CASSPSGRSSEQYF
TGCGCCAGCAGCCCATCAGGCAGGTCAAGCGAGCAGTACTTC
>TRBV5-1|TRBJ2-7|.|.
CASSLSPDGYNEQYF
TGCGCCAGCAGCCTCTCCCCTGACGGCTACAATGAGCAGTACTTC
>TRBV5-8|TRBJ2-3|few|.
CASSDRLSLHTDTQYF
TGTGCCAGCAGCGACCGACTGAGCTTACACACAGATACGCAGTATTTT
>TRBV7-9|TRBJ1-6|.|.
CASSTDLSSPLHF
TGTGCCAGCAGCACCGACTTGTCTTCACCCCTCCACTTT
>TRBV3-1|TRBJ1-2|.|.
CASSHGPVGYTF
TGTGCCAGCAGCCACGGCCCCGTTGGCTACACCTTC
>TRBV6-2/TRBV6-3|TRBJ2-1|.|.
CASSDGDDSSYNEQFF
TGTGCCAGCAGTGACGGTGATGATAGCTCCTACAATGAGCAGTTCTTC
>TRBV7-2|TRBJ2-1|many|TRBD1
CASSRTGDNEQFF
TGTGCCAGCAGCCGGACAGGGGACAATGAGCAGTTCTTC
>TRBV29-1|TRBJ2-3|.|.
CSVERVGLSDTQYF
TGCAGCGTTGAACGGGTGGGACTTTCAGATACGCAGTATTTT
>TRBV7-2|TRBJ2-3|few|.
CASSLEGRGTDTQYF
TGTGCCAGCAGCTTAGAGGGACGGGGCACAGATACGCAGTATTTT
>TRBV25-1|TRBJ1-2|.|TRBD1
CASSVHRGSYGYTF
TGTGCCAGCAGTGTTCACAGGGGTAGCTATGGCTACACCTTC
>TRBV7-2|TRBJ2-1|.|.
CASSLRMGEQFF
TGTGCCAGCAGCTTGAGGATGGGTGAGCAGTTCTTC
>TRBV10-2|TRBJ2-4|.|.
CTSTQRSVAKNIQYF
TGCACCAGCACTCAACGTAGCGTGGCCAAAAACATTCAGTACTTC
>TRBV13|TRBJ2-1|.|TRBD2
CASSFFGGAGGNEQFF
TGTGCCAGCAGCTTTTTCGGGGGGGCCGGGGGCAATGAGCAGTTCTTC
>TRBV30|TRBJ2-1|few|.
CAVRDFYNEQFF
TGTGCCGTCCGGGACTTCTACAATGAGCAGTTCTTC
>TRBV20-1|TRBJ2-7|.|.
CSARGWGRPYEQYF
TGCAGTGCTAGAGGATGGGGAAGGCCTTACGAGCAGTACTTC
>TRBV10-3|TRBJ2-5|few|.
CAISAGREETQYF
TGTGCCATCAGTGCCGGCAGGGAAGAGACCCAGTACTTC
>TRBV10-3|TRBJ2-4|.|.
CAISESIAENIQYF
TGTGCCATCAGTGAGTCGATAGCGGAAAACATTCAGTACTTC
>TRBV28|TRBJ1-2|few|.
CASSPSGNREASYTF
TGTGCCAGCAGTCCCTCAGGGAACAGGGAGGCGAGCTACACCTTC
>TRBV7-2|TRBJ1-6|.|.
CASSLARQLTNSPLHF
TGTGCCAGCAGCTTAGCGCGGCAGTTAACAAATTCACCCCTCCACTTT
>TRBV25-1|TRBJ2-1|.|.
CACTWYDEQFF
TGTGCCTGCACCTGGTACGATGAGCAGTTCTTC
>TRBV6-6|TRBJ2-5|many|TRBD2
CATSRLGLAGETQYF
TGTGCCACATCACGCCTCGGGCTAGCGGGAGAGACCCAGTACTTC
>TRBV27|TRBJ2-5|few|TRBD2
CASSLRAGGIETQYF
TGTGCCAGCAGCCTGAGAGCGGGGGGAATCGAGACCCAGTACTTC
>TRBV12-3/TRBV12-4|TRBJ2-3|many|.
CASRPTTRSADTQYF
TGTGCCAGCAGGCCGACTACCCGCTCCGCAGATACGCAGTATTTT
>TRBV29-1|TRBJ1-5|.|.
CSGEGRGSQPQHF
TGCAGCGGTGAAGGAAGGGGTAGTCAGCCCCAGCATTTT
>TRBV5-1|TRBJ1-2|.|TRBD1
CASSLRDRNYGYTF
TGCGCCAGCAGCTTGAGGGACAGAAACTATGGCTACACCTTC
>TRBV11-3|TRBJ1-1|few|TRBD1
CASSFPGQRLTEAFF
TGTGCCAGCAGTTTCCCGGGACAGAGATTAACTGAAGCTTTCTTT